Below, one TCR beta chain is given with its context. This specimen belongs to a study of control samples from healthy donors and cancer patients. In germline, CDR1 is SGHDT, CDR2 YYEEEE. After removal of 4 bases from V and 5 bases from J, the junction contained 11 bases not matched to a gene. The CDR3 runs to 16 residues. Assay used: immunoSEQ multiplex PCR; TCRdb lists only in-frame clones, some missing. The sample records tens of thousands of clones, about 85% being singletons. The clonotype comes from a woman in her 70s in good health. The sequenced sample consisted of blood. The genes are TRBV5-6 and TRBJ2-5; 10 bases line up with TRBD1. CDR3 in amino acids: CASSGRTGGNPETQYF. The CDR3 nucleotides are TGTGCCAGCAGCGGGAGGACAGGGGGAAATCCGGAGACCCAGTACTTC.